This is a list of T cell receptor beta chains from one sample in a study of metastatic and nonmetastatic thyroid tumors. TCRdb re-clonotyped the PCR reads through MiXCR. The sample carries 6,500 to 10,000 clones, more than 25% recorded once. The sample comprised adjacent normal tissue. These receptors came from a female donor with papillary thyroid cancer or a benign thyroid nodule (not recorded which). Some clones in this sample may be carry-over from other donors' samples. Each CDR3 is given with its conserved first and last residue. The D gene is left open where the match is weak. Not every row has a clone size; where given, it reads once, few, many or a size class.

CDR3	DNA	J	D	size	V
CASSLAGGILYF	TGTGCCAGCAGCTTAGCCGGGGGTATCCTGTACTTC	TRBJ2-7	NA	NA	TRBV7-9
CAWSVLRGHQPQHF	TGTGCCTGGAGTGTATTAAGGGGGCATCAGCCCCAGCATTTT	TRBJ1-5	TRBD1	medium-sized	TRBV30
CASSPWGRTEAFF	TGTGCCAGCTCACCTTGGGGGAGAACTGAAGCTTTCTTT	TRBJ1-1	NA	NA	TRBV18
CASSLVGLAGGSAYEQYF	TGTGCCAGCAGCTTAGTAGGGCTAGCGGGAGGATCCGCGTACGAGCAGTACTTC	TRBJ2-7	TRBD2	few	TRBV11-2
CASSHTVGTGELFF	TGCGCCAGCAGCCATACAGTTGGCACCGGGGAGCTGTTTTTT	TRBJ2-2	NA	NA	TRBV4-1
CSARDGDGWNSPLHF	TGCAGTGCTAGAGATGGGGACGGTTGGAATTCACCCCTCCACTTT	TRBJ1-6	NA	medium-sized	TRBV20-1
CSAAIGARSYNSPLHF	TGCAGTGCTGCCATCGGGGCCCGCTCCTATAACTCACCCCTCCACTTT	TRBJ1-6	NA	NA	TRBV20-1
CASSLDFAGGPSGELFF	TGTGCCAGCAGCTTAGATTTCGCGGGAGGGCCCTCCGGGGAGCTGTTTTTT	TRBJ2-2	TRBD2	few	TRBV11-2
CASSDPTNTEAFF	TGTGCCAGCAGTGACCCCACGAACACTGAAGCTTTCTTT	TRBJ1-1	NA	few	TRBV6-1
CASSYPPQVAPGSYNEQFF	TGTGCCAGCAGTTACCCTCCCCAGGTCGCCCCTGGGTCCTACAATGAGCAGTTCTTC	TRBJ2-1	NA	NA	TRBV6-2/TRBV6-3
CASPFQFTDTQYF	TGTGCCAGCCCTTTTCAGTTCACAGATACGCAGTATTTT	TRBJ2-3	NA	NA	TRBV28